The 20 T cell receptor beta chains in this list originate from one sample, sequenced in a study of T-cell memory formation after mild COVID-19 (dated by TCRdb to the early 2020s). To prepare the library, 5' RACE was applied. The instrument given in TCRdb is Illumina NovaSeq 6000. The raw public reads went through TCRdb reprocessing: fastp at Q25, MiXCR clone calling, in-frame beta chains kept. Identical CDR3 protein sequences are pooled into one entry, listed with their most common genes and DNA. Here the sample has about 150,000 distinct CDR3 sequences; 20% to 25% occur a single time. The ten largest clones take up approximately 25% of the sample. The sequenced sample consisted of PBMCs or a T cell subset sorted from them (not recorded which). The source of these receptors is an adult woman who had mild COVID-19 (a few samples of this study predate the infection). The sample titles of this study are shuffled in the database, so cell type and time point are left out; the donor was told from shared clones.

In its sample, this clonotype was seen many times. CDR3 coding DNA: TGCAGTGCCCTCCCACTCGCAGGGAATCAGCCCCAGCATTTT. This codes for CSALPLAGNQPQHF. The chain has TRBV20-1 and TRBJ1-5; D is perhaps TRBD1 (5 bases). Looked up from germline, CDR1 is DFQATT and CDR2 is SNEGSKA (reference sequence). Trimming removed 6 bases at V and 4 bases at J, with 16 bases between. This CDR3 region has 14 residues.

A few counts support this clonotype. The chain joins TRBV10-3 to TRBJ2-7, with a possible D match to TRBD2 (5 bases). CDR1 ENHRY and CDR2 SYGVKD come from the germline V gene. CDR3 length equals 13 residues. With 3 bases removed from V and 3 bases from J, the gap between germline ends came to 9 bases. This CDR3 reads CAISDGVSYEQYF. CDR3 sequence (DNA): TGTGCCATCAGTGACGGGGTCAGCTACGAGCAGTACTTC.

This sequence joins TRBV20-1 and TRBJ2-7; TRBD2 is a possible D gene (5 bases). The CDR3 covers 11 residues. Germline CDR1 and CDR2: DFQATT and SNEGSKA (reference sequence). Trimming took 7 bases from V and 0 from J, leaving 7 bases between them. The DNA for the CDR3 is TGCAGTGACACTAGCTCCTACGAGCAGTACTTC. It codes for CSDTSSYEQYF.

This clonotype was observed a handful of times. The V gene is TRBV6-5, the J gene TRBJ2-7; no reliable D call. Trimming stripped 2 bases from V and 1 base from J, with 9 bases between. The CDR3 runs to 14 residues. The germline CDR1 and CDR2 sequences are MNHEY and SVGAGI. The CDR3 sequence is CASSYDGYSYEQYF. Here the CDR3 DNA reads TGTGCCAGCAGTTACGACGGATATTCCTACGAGCAGTACTTC.

This clonotype came up a few times. The chain employs TRBV7-9 and TRBJ1-3; D is ambiguous. The CDR3 consists of 14 residues. Trimming took off 1 base at V and 2 bases at J, with 6 bases between the two ends. Germline loops: CDR1 SEHNR, CDR2 FQNEAQ (reference sequence). The CDR3 loop is CASSLGSAGNTIYF. CDR3 nucleotides: TGTGCCAGCAGCTTAGGGTCGGCTGGAAACACCATATATTTT.

This clonotype was detected a few times. CDR3 in amino acids: CASSLAALDRTTNYGYTF. CDR3 nucleotides: TGTGCCAGCAGCTTAGCGGCGCTCGACAGAACTACTAACTATGGCTACACCTTC. The chain carries TRBV7-9 and TRBJ1-2, with D maybe TRBD1 (5 bases). Deletions cut 0 bases from V and 0 bases from J, with 17 bases between. Germline lookup yields CDR1 SEHNR and CDR2 FQNEAQ (reference sequence). CDR3 length: 18 residues.

Only a few counts were recorded for this clonotype. The chain links TRBV7-6 to TRBJ2-7; a possible D gene is TRBD1 (6 bases). Trimming removed 5 bases from V and 3 bases from J, with 11 bases in between. The CDR3 has 13 residues. Germline assignment: CDR1 SGHVS and CDR2 FNYEAQ. The DNA for the CDR3 is TGTGCCAGCAGCCCCCGGGACAACTACGAGCAGTACTTC. Encoded protein: CASSPRDNYEQYF.

This clonotype was detected only a few times. This sequence joins TRBV7-9 and TRBJ2-1; TRBD2 matches at 8 bases. In germline, CDR1 is SEHNR, CDR2 FQNEAQ (reference sequence). J was trimmed by 9 bases and V by 1 base; bases with no gene match: 11. This CDR3 spans 16 amino acids. The CDR3 loop is CASSLGASGYYGEQFF. Here the CDR3 DNA reads TGTGCCAGCAGCTTAGGGGCTAGCGGGTATTATGGTGAGCAGTTCTTC.

This clonotype came up a few times. The chain links TRBV19 to TRBJ1-1; D is unclear. CDR1 LNHDA and CDR2 SQIVND come from the germline V gene (reference sequence). V was clipped by 5 bases and J by 4 bases, with 11 bases between them. The CDR3 totals 13 residues. This chain's CDR3 is CASSAGWATEAFF. DNA for the CDR3: TGTGCCAGTAGTGCCGGTTGGGCCACTGAAGCTTTCTTT. Full variable domain (outside the CDR3, taken from reference TRBV19 and TRBJ1-1): DGGITQSPKYLFRKEGQNVTLSCEQNLNHDAMYWYRQDPGQGLRLIYYSQIVNDFQKGDIAEGYSVSREKKESFPLTVTSAQKNPTAFYLCASSAGWATEAFFGQGTRLTVV.

This clonotype was recorded a few times. The genes are TRBV9 and TRBJ2-1; weak D call: TRBD2 (6 bases). Trimming removed 3 bases at V and 7 bases at J, with 14 bases between. The length of the CDR3 is 14 residues. Germline V gene sequence: CDR1 SGDLS, CDR2 YYNGEE. CDR3 coding DNA: TGTGCCAGCAGCGCCGCCGGGACTCCGAATGAGCAGTTCTTC. Translated, it gives CASSAAGTPNEQFF.

This clonotype was recorded a few times. The gene calls are TRBV5-1 and TRBJ1-1; TRBD1 matches 10 bases. Germline trimming cut 5 bases from V and 6 bases from J; bases unmatched to any gene: 10. Germline-derived CDR1 and CDR2 are SGHRS and YFSETQ. The CDR3 spans 15 residues. DNA for the CDR3: TGCGCCAGCAGAGACCCCGGGACAGGGGCGCCTGAAGCTTTCTTT. Translation: CASRDPGTGAPEAFF.

The chain couples TRBV29-1 to TRBJ2-7; no firm D call. This CDR3 has 13 amino acids. Trimming took off 0 bases at V and 3 bases at J, with 9 bases between the two ends. The germline V gene has CDR1 SQVTM and CDR2 ANQGSEA. The CDR3 DNA follows: TGCAGCGTTGAAGACCTCGGAAACTACGAGCAGTACTTC. Translation: CSVEDLGNYEQYF.

This clonotype was counted a few times. The gene calls are TRBV15 and TRBJ1-5; possibly TRBD1 for D (6 bases). V was cut by 9 bases and J by 3 bases, with 12 bases left in between. CDR3 length: 13 residues. Per the germline V gene, CDR1 is LNHNV and CDR2 is YYDKDF (reference sequence). CDR3 DNA sequence: TGTGCCACTACGGACAGCTTCAATCAGCCCCAGCATTTT. It codes for CATTDSFNQPQHF. The complete variable domain, with remaining parts taken from reference TRBV15 and TRBJ1-5, reads DAMVIQNPRYQVTQFGKPVTLSCSQTLNHNVMYWYQQKSSQAPKLLFHYYDKDFNNEADTPDNFQSRRPNTSFCFLDIRSPGLGDTAMYLCATTDSFNQPQHFGDGTRLSIL.

This clonotype was seen a handful of times. The J gene is TRBJ1-5, the V gene TRBV7-6; D gene uncertain. The CDR3 length is 15 residues. V was cut by 4 bases and J by 1 base, with 11 bases left in between. The germline CDR1 and CDR2 sequences are SGHVS and FNYEAQ. CDR3 bases: TGTGCCAGCAGCTCCCTCGGCGGCAGCAATCAGCCCCAGCATTTT. The encoded protein is CASSSLGGSNQPQHF.

This clonotype was seen only a few times. The CDR3: CASSLAGAAVYEQYF. The CDR3 DNA sequence: TGTGCCAGCAGCTTAGCAGGGGCCGCTGTCTACGAGCAGTACTTC. The rearrangement uses TRBV7-2 and TRBJ2-7, with a possible D match to TRBD1 (5 bases). Germline V gives CDR1 SGHTA, CDR2 FQGNSA. V gave up 0 bases and J gave up 3 bases, with 12 bases separating them. This CDR3 has 15 residues.

This clonotype showed up just a few times. This chain uses TRBV18 with TRBJ2-1, with TRBD2 matching 9 bases. The junction had 7 bases not matched to a gene; V was cut back by 3 bases and J by 4 bases. Germline V gives CDR1 KGHSH, CDR2 LQKENI. The CDR3 consists of 16 residues. This chain's CDR3 is CASSPYGSGGYNEQFF. The CDR3 coding sequence is TGTGCCAGCTCACCCTACGGTAGCGGGGGATACAATGAGCAGTTCTTC.

The chain has TRBV20-1 and TRBJ1-5; TRBD1 matches 9 bases. CDR3 length equals 15 residues. Germline loops: CDR1 DFQATT, CDR2 SNEGSKA (reference sequence). J was trimmed by 8 bases and V by 0 bases; bases with no gene match: 8. The CDR3 sequence is CSARDPDRGDKPQHF. CDR3 in DNA: TGCAGTGCTAGAGATCCGGACAGGGGTGATAAGCCCCAGCATTTT.

The chain employs TRBV30 and TRBJ1-1; D gene ambiguous. V lost 1 base and J 2 bases, leaving 8 bases between the germline ends. The V gene's germline CDR1 is GTSNPN and CDR2 SVGIG (reference sequence). The CDR3 runs to 13 residues. CDR3 DNA: TGTGCCTGGAGTGGGCAGTTCAACACTGAAGCTTTCTTT. This codes for CAWSGQFNTEAFF.

The chain couples TRBV10-3 to TRBJ2-3; no definite D call. The V gene's germline CDR1 is ENHRY and CDR2 SYGVKD. The CDR3 loop spans 16 amino acids. Trimming shortened V by 2 bases and J by 8 bases, and 20 bases separated the two germline ends. Here the CDR3 DNA reads TGTGCCATCAGTGAGCCCATAGAGGCCCTAGGCAGTACGCAGTATTTT. It codes for CAISEPIEALGSTQYF.

The chain carries TRBV7-9 and TRBJ2-7, with 10 bases lining up with TRBD2. The V gene end was trimmed by 5 bases and the J gene end by 3 bases; junction bases not matched to a gene: 10. There are 16 residues in the CDR3. The germline CDR1 and CDR2 sequences are SEHNR and FQNEAQ (reference sequence). For the CDR3, the DNA is TGTGCCAGCAGCCCAAGACTAGCGGGCCCTTACTACGAGCAGTACTTC. Translated: CASSPRLAGPYYEQYF. The variable domain in full, completed from reference TRBV7-9 and TRBJ2-7, reads DTGVSQNPRHKITKRGQNVTFRCDPISEHNRLYWYRQTLGQGPEFLTYFQNEAQLEKSRLLSDRFSAERPKGSFSTLEIQRTEQGDSAMYLCASSPRLAGPYYEQYFGPGTRLTVT.